These 6 T cell receptor beta chains originate from one sample sequenced in a study of shared clonotypes between healthy human individuals. Positive CCR7 selection of CD45RO-negative cells yielded the naive CD8 cells, and terminally differentiated effector memory CD45RA+ cells were excluded. The data were produced by immunoSEQ multiplex PCR, yet TCRdb's version contains in-frame clones alone and is incomplete. Seen here are around 1,900,000 clones, about 94% observed once, and the top ten hold over 1.5%. Material: naive CD8+ T cells from PBMCs. Every receptor here comes from a young man in good health. Some clones in this sample may be carry-over from other donors' samples.

The chain uses TRBV9 and TRBJ2-2; D is perhaps TRBD1 or TRBD2 (6 bases each). The V gene's germline CDR1 is SGDLS and CDR2 YYNGEE. The V end lost 6 bases, the J end lost 4 bases, and 19 bases lay between the germline ends. This CDR3 is built from 16 residues. The CDR3 region has the DNA TGTGCCAGCACCCCCTTTGGGGGGCCCCTCACCGGGGAGCTGTTTTTT. Translating it yields CASTPFGGPLTGELFF.

About this clone itself: Distinct nucleotide sequences in the sample also encode this CDR3. The chain couples TRBV7-6 to TRBJ1-2; 8 bases agree with TRBD1. The V segment lost 5 bases and the J segment 6 bases; nucleotides outside the gene matches: 8. CDR1 and CDR2 (germline): SGHVS, FNYEAQ. This CDR3 spans 14 amino acids. CDR3 sequence (DNA): TGTGCCAGCAGCCGTTGGACAGGGTATGATGGCTACACCTTC. This gives the protein CASSRWTGYDGYTF.

The chain joins TRBV5-5 to TRBJ1-1, with TRBD1 matching 7 bases. This CDR3 contains 16 residues. CDR1 is SGHKS and CDR2 is YYEKEE in the germline V gene (reference sequence). Trimming took 4 bases from V and 0 from J; bases not matched to a gene: 9. The CDR3 region has the DNA TGTGCCAGCAGCGCGGGCCGGACAGGAATGAACACTGAAGCTTTCTTT. Amino acids: CASSAGRTGMNTEAFF.

V gene TRBV5-6 combines with J gene TRBJ2-3; 8 bases map to TRBD1. CDR1 is SGHDT, CDR2 YYEEEE, per germline. V lost 0 bases, J lost 3 bases, and 9 bases stayed unmatched. This CDR3 contains 17 residues. CDR3 residues: CASSLGTQGARTDTQYF. CDR3 nucleotides: TGTGCCAGCAGCTTGGGTACCCAGGGGGCGCGGACAGATACGCAGTATTTT.

The chain combines TRBV27 with TRBJ2-1; D uncertain. The V end was cut by 3 bases, the J end by 10 bases, with 7 bases between. This CDR3 comprises 11 residues. CDR1 and CDR2 (germline): MNHEY, SMNVEV (reference sequence). The CDR3 protein is CASSFAKEQFF. CDR3 in DNA: TGTGCCAGCAGTTTCGCCAAAGAGCAGTTCTTC.

The chain has TRBV7-2 and TRBJ2-2, with 7 bases that match TRBD1. Trimming took 7 bases from V and 2 from J; bases not matched to a gene: 13. Looked up from germline, CDR1 is SGHTA and CDR2 is FQGNSA. CDR3 length equals 17 residues. In DNA, the CDR3 is TGTGCCAGCACGGGCCGCCAGACAGGGCTCAACACCGGGGAGCTGTTTTTT. Translation gives CASTGRQTGLNTGELFF.